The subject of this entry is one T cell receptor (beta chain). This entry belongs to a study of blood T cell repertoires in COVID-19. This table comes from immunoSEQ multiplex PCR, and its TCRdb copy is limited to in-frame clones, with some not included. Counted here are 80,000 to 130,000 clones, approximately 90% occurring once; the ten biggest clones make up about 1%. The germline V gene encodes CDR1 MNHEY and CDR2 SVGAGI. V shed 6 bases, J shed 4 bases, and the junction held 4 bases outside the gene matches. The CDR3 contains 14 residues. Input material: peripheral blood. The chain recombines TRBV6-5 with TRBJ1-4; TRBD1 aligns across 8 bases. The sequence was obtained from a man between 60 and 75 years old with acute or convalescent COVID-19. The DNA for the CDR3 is TGTGCCAGCAGACTTACAGGGGGTAATGAAAAACTGTTTTTT. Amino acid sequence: CASRLTGGNEKLFF.